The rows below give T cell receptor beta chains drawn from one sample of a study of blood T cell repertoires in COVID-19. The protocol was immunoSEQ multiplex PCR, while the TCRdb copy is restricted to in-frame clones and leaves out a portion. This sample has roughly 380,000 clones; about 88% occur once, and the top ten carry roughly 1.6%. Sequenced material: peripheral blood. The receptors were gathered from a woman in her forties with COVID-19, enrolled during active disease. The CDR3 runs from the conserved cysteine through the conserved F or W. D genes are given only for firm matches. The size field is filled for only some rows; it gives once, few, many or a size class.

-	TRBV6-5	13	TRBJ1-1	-	TGTGCCAGCAGTTTGTCTCTGAACACTGAAGCTTTCTTT	CASSLSLNTEAFF
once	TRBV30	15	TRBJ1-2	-	TGTGCCTGGAGTGTAAAACAGGGTTTTGACTATGGCTACACCTTC	CAWSVKQGFDYGYTF
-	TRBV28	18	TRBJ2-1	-	TGTGCCAGCACCCTGGACAGAATACCCTTCCCCGTGGGGAATGAGCAGTTCTTC	CASTLDRIPFPVGNEQFF
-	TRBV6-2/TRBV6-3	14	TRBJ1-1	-	TGTGCCAGCAGTTTGGTAGGGGTTGGGACTGAAGCTTTCTTT	CASSLVGVGTEAFF
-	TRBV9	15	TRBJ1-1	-	TGTGCCAGCAGCGTAGGGATCTCAAGCGGGACTGAAGCTTTCTTT	CASSVGISSGTEAFF
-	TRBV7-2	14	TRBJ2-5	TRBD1	TGTGCCAGCAGCCGCGGACAGGGGGGGGAGACCCAGTACTTC	CASSRGQGGETQYF
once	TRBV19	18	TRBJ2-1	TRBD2	TGTGCCAGTAGTCTGGGACTAGCGGGAGTGGGCTCCTACAATGAGCAGTTCTTC	CASSLGLAGVGSYNEQFF
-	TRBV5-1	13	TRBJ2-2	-	TGCGCCAGCAGCTTGGCAGACACCGGGGAGCTGTTTTTT	CASSLADTGELFF
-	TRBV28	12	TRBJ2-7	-	TGTGCCAGCGACTCTAGCTCCTACGAGCAGTACTTC	CASDSSSYEQYF
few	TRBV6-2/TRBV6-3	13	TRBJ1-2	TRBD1	TGTGCCAGCAGTCAGACAGGGAAGTCTGGCTACACCTTC	CASSQTGKSGYTF